The 27 T cell receptor beta chains below were found in one sample sequenced in a study of cytomegalovirus exposure and HLA in healthy donors. The primer mix had 60 Vbeta and 13 Jbeta primers. The repertoire was sequenced with immunoSEQ multiplex PCR; TCRdb's copy has only in-frame clones and lacks some. In the table there are 90,000 to 100,000 clones, about 76% of which are singletons. Sequenced material: PBMCs. These receptors came from a man aged 40-50 years in good health and CMV-seropositive.

The chain couples TRBV5-1 to TRBJ2-2; 7 positions match TRBD1. CDR1 and CDR2 (germline): SGHRS, YFSETQ. V lost 0 bases and J lost 3; bases outside the gene matches: 2. The CDR3 extends over 15 amino acids. The CDR3 spells CASSLVQGDTGELFF. The CDR3, as DNA: TGCGCCAGCAGCTTGGTGCAGGGGGACACCGGGGAGCTGTTTTTT.

This clone was found a few times. The genes are TRBV5-1 and TRBJ2-3, with TRBD1 as a possible D gene (6 bases). Trimming pared 3 bases from V and 0 bases from J, leaving 17 bases between. The V gene's germline CDR1 is SGHRS and CDR2 YFSETQ. This CDR3 is 17 amino acids long. The CDR3 DNA reads TGCGCCAGCAGCTACCGGACAGCCGTTACTAGCACAGATACGCAGTATTTT. Its protein product is CASSYRTAVTSTDTQYF.

The V gene is TRBV5-4, the J gene TRBJ1-2; maybe TRBD1 (6 bases). Germline CDR1 is SGHNT and CDR2 is YYREEE (reference sequence). V lost 4 bases and J 6 bases, leaving 13 bases between the germline ends. The CDR3 spans 13 residues. CDR3 nucleotide sequence: TGTGCCAGCAGCCACAGGGCAGGGAATGGCTACACCTTC. Translated, it gives CASSHRAGNGYTF. Full variable domain (outside the CDR3, taken from reference TRBV5-4 and TRBJ1-2): ETGVTQSPTHLIKTRGQQVTLRCSSQSGHNTVSWYQQALGQGPQFIFQYYREEENGRGNFPPRFSGLQFPNYSSELNVNALELDDSALYLCASSHRAGNGYTFGSGTRLTVV.

This chain links TRBV6-5 with TRBJ1-2; 7 bases line up with TRBD1. CDR3 length: 11 amino acids. The ends lost 5 bases at V and 7 bases at J; junction bases unmatched: 1. Germline V gene data show CDR1 as MNHEY and CDR2 as SVGAGI. The chain's CDR3 is CASSQGGGYTF. CDR3 DNA: TGTGCCAGCAGTCAGGGGGGTGGCTACACCTTC.

This clone has a handful of counts. The V gene is TRBV28, the J gene TRBJ2-1; 16 bases are shared with TRBD2. CDR1 is MDHEN and CDR2 is SYDVKM in the germline V gene. This CDR3 contains 20 residues. V lost 6 bases and J lost 6; bases outside the gene matches: 17. In DNA, the CDR3 is TGTGCCAGCAGCCATGATGCGGGACTAGCGGGAGGGCACGTGTTCAATGAGCAGTTCTTC. Translation: CASSHDAGLAGGHVFNEQFF.

The rearrangement joins TRBV4-1 to TRBJ1-5; possible D gene TRBD1, 5 bases. Trimming took 1 base from V and 5 from J, leaving 18 bases between them. Germline V gene lookup returns CDR1 MGHRA and CDR2 YSYEKL. CDR3 length: 17 amino acids. The CDR3 DNA is TGCGCCAGCAGCCAAGTTTCGGCCCAGGGAGGCTATCAGCCCCAGCATTTT. Residues: CASSQVSAQGGYQPQHF.

V is TRBV9 and J is TRBJ2-1, with TRBD2 identical over 8 bases. The J segment lost 9 bases and the V segment lost 3 bases, leaving 11 bases of the junction unmatched. CDR3 length: 15 amino acids. From germline, CDR1 is SGDLS and CDR2 YYNGEE. The chain's CDR3 is CASSGTGGQTGEQFF. The CDR3 nucleotides are TGTGCCAGCAGCGGCACGGGGGGGCAAACGGGTGAGCAGTTCTTC. Full variable domain (rest looked up from reference TRBV9 and TRBJ2-1): DSGVTQTPKHLITATGQRVTLRCSPRSGDLSVYWYQQSLDQGLQFLIQYYNGEERAKGNILERFSAQQFPDLHSELNLSSLELGDSALYFCASSGTGGQTGEQFFGPGTRLTVL.

CDR3 sequence: CASSSDRNTEAFF. The CDR3 DNA is TGTGCCAGCAGCTCCGACAGGAACACTGAAGCTTTCTTT. The chain has TRBV11-3 and TRBJ1-1; tentative D call: TRBD1 (5 bases). The germline V gene has CDR1 SGHNT and CDR2 YENEEA. Trimming removed 4 bases at V and 1 base at J, with 7 bases between. The CDR3 sequence is 13 residues long. The complete variable domain, with remaining parts taken from reference TRBV11-3 and TRBJ1-1, reads EAGVVQSPRYKIIEKKQPVAFWCNPISGHNTLYWYLQNLGQGPELLIRYENEEAVDDSQLPKDRFSAERLKGVDSTLKIQPAELGDSAVYLCASSSDRNTEAFFGQGTRLTVV.

The chain is built from TRBV20-1 and TRBJ1-1; no firm D call. V lost 7 bases to trimming and J lost 0 bases, with 6 bases between them. The V gene's germline CDR1 is DFQATT and CDR2 SNEGSKA (reference sequence). CDR3 size: 11 residues. CDR3 protein: CSDQVNTEAFF. CDR3 coding DNA: TGCAGTGACCAGGTGAACACTGAAGCTTTCTTT.

The rearrangement uses TRBV11-2 and TRBJ2-3; no clear D gene. Trimming removed 3 bases at V and 2 bases at J, with 3 bases between. The CDR3 loop spans 12 amino acids. Germline V gives CDR1 SGHAT, CDR2 FQNNGV. The CDR3 reads CASSFNTDTQYF. Here the CDR3 DNA reads TGTGCCAGCAGCTTTAACACAGATACGCAGTATTTT.

This clone was seen only once. V usage is TRBV10-2 and J usage is TRBJ1-1; D perhaps matches TRBD1 (6 bases). Germline CDR1 reads WSHSY; CDR2 reads SAAADI. CDR3 length: 14 residues. The V gene lost 8 bases and the J gene lost 6 bases, with 19 bases spanning the gap. The CDR3 is CASFLGQSGSEAFF. Written as DNA, the CDR3 is TGCGCCAGCTTCCTCGGACAGTCTGGATCTGAAGCTTTCTTT.

The chain carries TRBV6-1 and TRBJ2-7, with D perhaps TRBD2 (6 bases). Trimming shortened V by 9 bases and J by 6 bases, and 15 bases separated the two germline ends. The germline V gene has CDR1 MNHNS and CDR2 SASEGT. The CDR3 extends over 12 amino acids. For the CDR3, the DNA is TGTGCCAGTGGGCAGCGGGCCATCGAGCAGTACTTC. Amino acid sequence: CASGQRAIEQYF.

The V gene is TRBV27, the J gene TRBJ1-5, with 7 positions matching TRBD1. This CDR3 is built from 15 residues. In germline, CDR1 is MNHEY, CDR2 SMNVEV (reference sequence). V shed 6 bases and J 5 bases; nucleotides not matched to a gene: 10. The CDR3 loop is CASSKGQAGHQPQHF. The DNA for the CDR3 is TGTGCCAGCAGCAAAGGACAGGCCGGCCATCAGCCCCAGCATTTT.

The rearrangement uses TRBV5-1 and TRBJ2-3; D is perhaps TRBD2 (7 bases). Trimming removed 0 bases from V and 7 bases from J, with 21 bases in between. Germline V gene lookup returns CDR1 SGHRS and CDR2 YFSETQ. The CDR3 contains 17 residues. The DNA for the CDR3 is TGCGCCAGCAGCTTGGAATTCGCTCGGGGGGCCCCCAATACGCAGTATTTT. It translates to CASSLEFARGAPNTQYF.

The chain employs TRBV9 and TRBJ2-2; D possibly corresponds to TRBD2 (5 bases). Germline V lookup: CDR1 SGDLS, CDR2 YYNGEE. The V and J ends lost 4 bases and 8 bases respectively, with 18 bases between them. This CDR3 contains 15 residues. CDR3 sequence: CASSRVPREKGELFF. CDR3 coding DNA: TGTGCCAGCAGCAGAGTTCCCCGGGAAAAAGGGGAGCTGTTTTTT.

The chain recombines TRBV5-4 with TRBJ1-3; D might be TRBD1 (5 bases). Germline V CDR1 and CDR2: SGHNT, YYREEE (reference sequence). This CDR3 spans 16 amino acids. V was cut by 0 bases and J by 0 bases, with 10 bases left in between. This chain's CDR3 is CASSLGTWGSGNTIYF. The CDR3 nucleotides read TGTGCCAGCAGCTTGGGGACATGGGGCTCTGGAAACACCATATATTTT.

V usage is TRBV13 and J usage is TRBJ1-1, with TRBD1 identical over 7 bases. Losses at the gene ends were 5 bases for V and 3 bases for J; bases not matched to a gene: 12. CDR1 is PRHDT and CDR2 is FYEKMQ in the germline V gene (reference sequence). The CDR3 has 16 amino acids. The CDR3 sequence is CASSRRQGPTYTEAFF. CDR3 sequence (DNA): TGTGCCAGCAGCCGGAGACAGGGTCCAACGTACACTGAAGCTTTCTTT.

This clone appeared a few times. The chain employs TRBV15 and TRBJ1-1; D remains ambiguous. With 3 bases removed from V and 10 bases from J, the gap between germline ends came to 18 bases. There are 14 residues in the CDR3. Germline lookup yields CDR1 LNHNV and CDR2 YYDKDF (reference sequence). For the CDR3, the DNA is TGTGCCACCAGCAGCCGGGAGCTCCTTGGTTCAGCTTTCTTT. Translated, it gives CATSSRELLGSAFF.

The V and J genes are TRBV9 and TRBJ1-5, with D tentatively TRBD1 (5 bases). The germline V gene encodes CDR1 SGDLS and CDR2 YYNGEE. The CDR3 consists of 15 residues. Between the trimmed V and J ends, which lost 0 bases and 0 bases, there was a span of 7 bases. This CDR3 reads CASSVDGGSNQPQHF. The CDR3, as DNA: TGTGCCAGCAGCGTAGACGGGGGTAGCAATCAGCCCCAGCATTTT.

This chain uses TRBV9 with TRBJ2-5, with 14 bases identical to TRBD2. The germline gives CDR1 SGDLS, CDR2 YYNGEE. Trimming took 3 bases from V and 4 from J; bases not matched to a gene: 2. This CDR3 comprises 15 residues. The CDR3 loop is CASSGGTSGRETQYF. DNA for the CDR3: TGTGCCAGCAGCGGCGGGACTAGCGGGAGAGAGACCCAGTACTTC.

This chain links TRBV19 with TRBJ2-2; 11 bases fit TRBD1. CDR3 length equals 14 residues. Germline-derived CDR1 and CDR2 are LNHDA and SQIVND (reference sequence). The V and J ends lost 8 bases and 8 bases, in that order; junction bases with no gene match: 7. The CDR3 DNA sequence: TGTGCCAGTTGGGACAGGGGGAAATCTGGGGAGCTGTTTTTT. Amino acids: CASWDRGKSGELFF. Based on the CDR3 plus reference TRBV19 and TRBJ2-2, the full variable domain is DGGITQSPKYLFRKEGQNVTLSCEQNLNHDAMYWYRQDPGQGLRLIYYSQIVNDFQKGDIAEGYSVSREKKESFPLTVTSAQKNPTAFYLCASWDRGKSGELFFGEGSRLTVL.

This clone was seen just once. The chain uses TRBV6-1 and TRBJ2-1; 7 bases map to TRBD1. V shed 3 bases and J 12 bases; nucleotides not matched to a gene: 8. Germline-derived CDR1 and CDR2 are MNHNS and SASEGT. This CDR3 is built from 13 residues. The chain's CDR3 is CASSENYGQAQFF. CDR3 bases: TGTGCCAGCAGTGAGAATTACGGACAGGCGCAGTTCTTC.

This chain connects TRBV29-1 to TRBJ2-3; TRBD2 might be the D (5 bases). The V end lost 4 bases, the J end lost 0 bases, and 11 bases lay between the germline ends. Germline CDR1 reads SQVTM; CDR2 reads ANQGSEA. The CDR3 runs to 14 residues. CDR3 sequence (DNA): TGCAGCGTTGGAGCGGCCTCTAGCACAGATACGCAGTATTTT. Protein sequence: CSVGAASSTDTQYF.

This clone was observed a handful of times. The same CDR3 also results from other DNA sequences found in this sample. This chain links TRBV10-3 with TRBJ2-2; the D gene is possibly TRBD2 (5 bases). The CDR3 consists of 14 residues. Trimming shortened V by 0 bases and J by 6 bases, and 8 bases separated the two germline ends. Looked up from germline, CDR1 is ENHRY and CDR2 is SYGVKD. The CDR3 spells CAISESRGSGELFF. The DNA of the CDR3 is TGTGCCATCAGTGAGTCCCGCGGGTCCGGGGAGCTGTTTTTT.

The chain joins TRBV15 to TRBJ2-7; maybe TRBD2 (6 bases). V was trimmed by 1 base and J by 3 bases, leaving 10 bases between them. The CDR3 extends over 14 amino acids. The germline V gene encodes CDR1 LNHNV and CDR2 YYDKDF (reference sequence). The CDR3 DNA reads TGTGCCACCAGCAGAGGCGGGGATAGCTACGAGCAGTACTTC. Its translation is CATSRGGDSYEQYF.

The gene calls are TRBV4-2 and TRBJ2-2; D is perhaps TRBD1 (6 bases). The CDR3 length is 16 residues. The V gene lost 4 bases and the J gene lost 0 bases, with 12 bases spanning the gap. Germline V gene data show CDR1 as LGHNA and CDR2 as YNFKEQ. The CDR3 coding sequence is TGTGCCAGCAGCCCGGCAGGGGCTACGAACACCGGGGAGCTGTTTTTT. Translation: CASSPAGATNTGELFF.

This clone was seen a handful of times. The chain carries TRBV6-1 and TRBJ1-1, with D uncertain. Trimming shortened V by 2 bases and J by 2 bases, and 9 bases separated the two germline ends. The CDR3 extends over 14 amino acids. Germline CDR1 is MNHNS and CDR2 is SASEGT. The CDR3 reads CASSEPVPNTEAFF. In DNA, the CDR3 is TGTGCCAGCAGTGAACCGGTCCCAAACACTGAAGCTTTCTTT.